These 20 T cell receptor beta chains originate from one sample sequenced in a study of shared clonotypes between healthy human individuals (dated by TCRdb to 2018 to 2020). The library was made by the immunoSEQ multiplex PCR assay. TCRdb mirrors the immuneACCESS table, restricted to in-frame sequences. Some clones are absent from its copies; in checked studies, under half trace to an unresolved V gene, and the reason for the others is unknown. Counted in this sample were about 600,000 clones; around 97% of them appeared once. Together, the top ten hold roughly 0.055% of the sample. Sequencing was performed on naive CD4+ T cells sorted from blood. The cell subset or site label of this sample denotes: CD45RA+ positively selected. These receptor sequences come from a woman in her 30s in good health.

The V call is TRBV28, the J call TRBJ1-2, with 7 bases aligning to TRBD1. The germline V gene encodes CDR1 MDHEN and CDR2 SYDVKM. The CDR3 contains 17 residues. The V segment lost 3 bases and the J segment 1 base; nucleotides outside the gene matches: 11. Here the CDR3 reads CASSFHRDRFLNYGYTF. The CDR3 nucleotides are TGTGCCAGCAGTTTTCACCGGGACAGATTTCTTAACTATGGCTACACCTTC.

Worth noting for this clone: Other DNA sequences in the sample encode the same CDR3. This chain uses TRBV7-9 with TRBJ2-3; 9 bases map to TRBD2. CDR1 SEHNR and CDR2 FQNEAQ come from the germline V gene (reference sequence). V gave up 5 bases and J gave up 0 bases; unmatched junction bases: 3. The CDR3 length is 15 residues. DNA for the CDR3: TGTGCCAGCAGCCGCACTAGCGGGAGCACAGATACGCAGTATTTT. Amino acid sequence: CASSRTSGSTDTQYF. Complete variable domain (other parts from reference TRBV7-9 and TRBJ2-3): DTGVSQNPRHKITKRGQNVTFRCDPISEHNRLYWYRQTLGQGPEFLTYFQNEAQLEKSRLLSDRFSAERPKGSFSTLEIQRTEQGDSAMYLCASSRTSGSTDTQYFGPGTRLTVL.

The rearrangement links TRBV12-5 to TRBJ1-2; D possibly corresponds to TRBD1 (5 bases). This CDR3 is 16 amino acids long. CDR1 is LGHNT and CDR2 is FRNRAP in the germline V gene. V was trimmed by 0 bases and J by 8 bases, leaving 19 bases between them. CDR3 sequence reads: CASGLVHLSGESGYTF. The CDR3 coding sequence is TGTGCTAGTGGTTTGGTACATCTCTCGGGGGAATCGGGCTACACCTTC.

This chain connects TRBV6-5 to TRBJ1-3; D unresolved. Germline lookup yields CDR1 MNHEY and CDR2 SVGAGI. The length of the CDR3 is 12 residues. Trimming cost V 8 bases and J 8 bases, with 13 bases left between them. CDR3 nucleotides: TGTGCCAGCCTGGATGCGGGCGACACCATATATTTT. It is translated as CASLDAGDTIYF.

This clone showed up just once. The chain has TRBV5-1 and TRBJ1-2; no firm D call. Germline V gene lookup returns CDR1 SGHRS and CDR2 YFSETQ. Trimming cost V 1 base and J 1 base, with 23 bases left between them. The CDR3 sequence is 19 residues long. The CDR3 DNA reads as TGCGCCAGCAGCTTGCAGTCCCTAAGGGAGGGAGTTAGTAACTATGGCTACACCTTC. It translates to CASSLQSLREGVSNYGYTF. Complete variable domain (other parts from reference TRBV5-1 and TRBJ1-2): KAGVTQTPRYLIKTRGQQVTLSCSPISGHRSVSWYQQTPGQGLQFLFEYFSETQRNKGNFPGRFSGRQFSNSRSEMNVSTLELGDSALYLCASSLQSLREGVSNYGYTFGSGTRLTVV.

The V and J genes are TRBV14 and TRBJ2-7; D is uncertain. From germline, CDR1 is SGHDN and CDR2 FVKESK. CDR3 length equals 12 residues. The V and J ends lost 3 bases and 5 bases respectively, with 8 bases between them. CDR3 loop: CASSQVPNEQYF. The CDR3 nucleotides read TGTGCCAGCAGCCAGGTACCTAACGAGCAGTACTTC. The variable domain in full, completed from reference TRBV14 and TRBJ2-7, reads EAGVTQFPSHSVIEKGQTVTLRCDPISGHDNLYWYRRVMGKEIKFLLHFVKESKQDESGMPNNRFLAERTGGTYSTLKVQPAELEDSGVYFCASSQVPNEQYFGPGTRLTVT.

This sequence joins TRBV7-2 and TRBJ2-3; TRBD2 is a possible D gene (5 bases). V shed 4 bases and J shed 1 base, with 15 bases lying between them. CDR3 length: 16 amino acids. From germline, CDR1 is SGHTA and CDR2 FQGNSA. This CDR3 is CASSSIVAGGTDTQYF. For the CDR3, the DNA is TGTGCCAGCAGCTCCATAGTTGCGGGTGGCACAGATACGCAGTATTTT.

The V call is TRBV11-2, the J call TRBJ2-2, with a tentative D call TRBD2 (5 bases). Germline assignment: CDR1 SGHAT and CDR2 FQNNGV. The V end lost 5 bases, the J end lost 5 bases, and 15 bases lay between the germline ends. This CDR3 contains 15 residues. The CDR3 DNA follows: TGTGCCAGCAGCCTTAGCGTGGGCTGGACCGGGGAGCTGTTTTTT. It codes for CASSLSVGWTGELFF.

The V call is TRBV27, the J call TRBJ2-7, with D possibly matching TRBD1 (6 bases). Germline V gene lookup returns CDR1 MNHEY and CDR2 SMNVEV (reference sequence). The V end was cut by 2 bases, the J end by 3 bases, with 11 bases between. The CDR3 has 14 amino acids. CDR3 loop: CASSLNGQIYEQYF. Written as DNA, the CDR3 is TGTGCCAGCAGTTTAAATGGACAGATCTACGAGCAGTACTTC.

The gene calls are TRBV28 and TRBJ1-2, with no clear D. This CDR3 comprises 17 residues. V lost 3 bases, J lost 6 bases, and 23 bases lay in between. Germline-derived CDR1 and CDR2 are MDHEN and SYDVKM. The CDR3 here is CASSLPYPSRPSDGYTF. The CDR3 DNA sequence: TGTGCCAGCAGTTTGCCTTACCCCTCCAGACCGAGTGATGGCTACACCTTC.

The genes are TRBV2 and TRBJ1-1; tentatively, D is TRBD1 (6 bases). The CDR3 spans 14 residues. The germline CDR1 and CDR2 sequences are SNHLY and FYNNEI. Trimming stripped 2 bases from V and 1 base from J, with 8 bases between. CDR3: CASSEQGQNTEAFF. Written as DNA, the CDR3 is TGTGCCAGCAGTGAACAGGGGCAGAACACTGAAGCTTTCTTT.

CDR3 loop: CSTPRGTSSSYNEQFF. CDR3 sequence (DNA): TGCAGCACCCCCAGGGGGACATCGAGCTCCTACAATGAGCAGTTCTTC. This chain joins TRBV29-1 and TRBJ2-1, with TRBD1 identical over 7 bases. Germline values: CDR1 SQVTM, CDR2 ANQGSEA. CDR3 size: 16 residues. V shed 8 bases and J 0 bases; nucleotides not matched to a gene: 13.

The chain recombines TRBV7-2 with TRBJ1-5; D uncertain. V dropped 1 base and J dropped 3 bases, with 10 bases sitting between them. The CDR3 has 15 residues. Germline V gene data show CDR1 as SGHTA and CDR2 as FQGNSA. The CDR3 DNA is TGTGCCAGCAGCTTAGGGTCGGCATACAATCAGCCCCAGCATTTT. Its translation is CASSLGSAYNQPQHF. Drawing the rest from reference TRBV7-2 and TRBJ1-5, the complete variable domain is GAGVSQSPSNKVTEKGKDVELRCDPISGHTALYWYRQSLGQGLEFLIYFQGNSAPDKSGLPSDRFSAERTGGSVSTLTIQRTQQEDSAVYLCASSLGSAYNQPQHFGDGTRLSIL.

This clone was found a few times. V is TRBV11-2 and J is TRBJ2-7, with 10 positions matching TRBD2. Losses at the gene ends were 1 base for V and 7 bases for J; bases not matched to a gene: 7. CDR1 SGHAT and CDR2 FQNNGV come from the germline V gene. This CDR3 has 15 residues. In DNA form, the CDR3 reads TGTGCCAGCAGCTTAGGGCTAGCGGGAGAGAGGGAGCAGTACTTC. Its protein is CASSLGLAGEREQYF.

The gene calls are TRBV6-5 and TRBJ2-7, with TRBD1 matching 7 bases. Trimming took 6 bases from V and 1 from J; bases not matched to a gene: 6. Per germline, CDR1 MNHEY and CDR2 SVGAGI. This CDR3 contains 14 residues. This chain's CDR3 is CASRVGQLSYEQYF. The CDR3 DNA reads TGTGCCAGCAGAGTGGGACAGCTTTCCTACGAGCAGTACTTC.

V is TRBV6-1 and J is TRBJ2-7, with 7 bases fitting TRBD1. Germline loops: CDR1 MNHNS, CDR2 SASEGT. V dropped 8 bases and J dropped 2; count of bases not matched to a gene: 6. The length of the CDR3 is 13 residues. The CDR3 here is CASCPDRTYEQYF. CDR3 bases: TGTGCCAGCTGCCCGGACAGGACCTACGAGCAGTACTTC.

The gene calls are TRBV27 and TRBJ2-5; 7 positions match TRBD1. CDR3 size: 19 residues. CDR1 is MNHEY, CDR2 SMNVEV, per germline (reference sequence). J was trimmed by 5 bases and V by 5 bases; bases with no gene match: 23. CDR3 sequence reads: CASSLNPRQGPGRMETQYF. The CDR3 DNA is TGTGCCAGCAGTCTAAACCCGCGACAGGGCCCAGGACGGATGGAGACCCAGTACTTC.

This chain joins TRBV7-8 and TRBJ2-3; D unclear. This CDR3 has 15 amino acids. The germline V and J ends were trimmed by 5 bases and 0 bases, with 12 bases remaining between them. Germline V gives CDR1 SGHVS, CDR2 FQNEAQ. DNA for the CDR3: TGTGCCAGCAGCCCCCTTAGTGGGAGCACAGATACGCAGTATTTT. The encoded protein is CASSPLSGSTDTQYF.

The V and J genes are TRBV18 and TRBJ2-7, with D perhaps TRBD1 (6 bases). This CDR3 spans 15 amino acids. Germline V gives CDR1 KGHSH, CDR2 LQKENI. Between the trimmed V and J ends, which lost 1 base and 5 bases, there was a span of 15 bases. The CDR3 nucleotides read TGTGCCAGCTCACCACTGAAACCCTCAGGGGACGAGCAGTACTTC. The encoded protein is CASSPLKPSGDEQYF.

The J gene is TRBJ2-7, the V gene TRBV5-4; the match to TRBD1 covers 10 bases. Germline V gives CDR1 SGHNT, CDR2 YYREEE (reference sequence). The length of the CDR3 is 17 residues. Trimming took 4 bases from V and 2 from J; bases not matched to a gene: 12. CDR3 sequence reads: CASSPTKGGTGAYEQYF. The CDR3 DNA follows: TGTGCCAGCAGCCCGACCAAAGGGGGGACAGGGGCCTACGAGCAGTACTTC.